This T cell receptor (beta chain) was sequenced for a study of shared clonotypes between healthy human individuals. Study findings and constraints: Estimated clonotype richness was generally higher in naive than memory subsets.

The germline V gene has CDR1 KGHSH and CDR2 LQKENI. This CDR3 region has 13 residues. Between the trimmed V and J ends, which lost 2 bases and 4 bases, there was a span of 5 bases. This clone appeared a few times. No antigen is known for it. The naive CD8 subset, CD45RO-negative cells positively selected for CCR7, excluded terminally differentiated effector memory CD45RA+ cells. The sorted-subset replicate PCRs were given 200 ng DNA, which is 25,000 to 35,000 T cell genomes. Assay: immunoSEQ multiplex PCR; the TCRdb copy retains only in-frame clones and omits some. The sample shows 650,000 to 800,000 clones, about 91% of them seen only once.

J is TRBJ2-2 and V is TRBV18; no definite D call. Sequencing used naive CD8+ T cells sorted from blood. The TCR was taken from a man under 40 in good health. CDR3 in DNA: TGTGCCAGCTCACCAACCTCCACCGGGGAGCTGTTTTTT. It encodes CASSPTSTGELFF. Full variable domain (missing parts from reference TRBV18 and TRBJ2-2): NAGVMQNPRHLVRRRGQEARLRCSPMKGHSHVYWYRQLPEEGLKFMVYLQKENIIDESGMPKERFSAEFPKEGPSILRIQQVVRGDSAAYFCASSPTSTGELFFGEGSRLTVL.